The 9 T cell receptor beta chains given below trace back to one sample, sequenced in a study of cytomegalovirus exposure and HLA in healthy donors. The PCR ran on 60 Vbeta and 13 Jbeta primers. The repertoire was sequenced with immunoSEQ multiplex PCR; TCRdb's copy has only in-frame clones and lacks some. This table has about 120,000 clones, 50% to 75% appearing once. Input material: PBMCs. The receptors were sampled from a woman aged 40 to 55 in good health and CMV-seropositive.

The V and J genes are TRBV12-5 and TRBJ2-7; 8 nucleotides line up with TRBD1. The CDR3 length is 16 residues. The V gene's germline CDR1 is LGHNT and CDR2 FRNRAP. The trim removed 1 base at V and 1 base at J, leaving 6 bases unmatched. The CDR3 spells CASGLAPRTGSYEQYF. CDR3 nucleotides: TGTGCTAGTGGTTTGGCACCCAGGACAGGGTCCTACGAGCAGTACTTC.

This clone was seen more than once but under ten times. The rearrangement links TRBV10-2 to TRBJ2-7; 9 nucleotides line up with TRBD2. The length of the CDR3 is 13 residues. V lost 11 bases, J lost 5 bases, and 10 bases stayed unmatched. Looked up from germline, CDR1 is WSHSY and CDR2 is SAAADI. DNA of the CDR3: TGCGCCGGGGGGGCTAGCGGGAAGAACGAGCAGTACTTC. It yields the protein CAGGASGKNEQYF.

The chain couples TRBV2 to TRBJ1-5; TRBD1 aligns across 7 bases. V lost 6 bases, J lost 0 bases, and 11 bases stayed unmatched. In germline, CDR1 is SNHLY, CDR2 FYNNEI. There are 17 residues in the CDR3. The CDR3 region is CASRASTGRDSNQPQHF. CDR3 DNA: TGTGCCAGCAGGGCTTCGACAGGGCGGGATAGCAATCAGCCCCAGCATTTT. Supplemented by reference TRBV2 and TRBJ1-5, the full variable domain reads EPEVTQTPSHQVTQMGQEVILRCVPISNHLYFYWYRQILGQKVEFLVSFYNNEISEKSEIFDDQFSVERPDGSNFTLKIRSTKLEDSAMYFCASRASTGRDSNQPQHFGDGTRLSIL.

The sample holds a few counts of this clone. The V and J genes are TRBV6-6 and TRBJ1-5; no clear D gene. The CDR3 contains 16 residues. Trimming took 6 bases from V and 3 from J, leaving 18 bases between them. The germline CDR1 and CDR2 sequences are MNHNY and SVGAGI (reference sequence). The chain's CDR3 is CASRTTFEGVNQPQHF. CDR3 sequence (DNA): TGTGCCAGCAGAACTACCTTCGAGGGCGTCAATCAGCCCCAGCATTTT.

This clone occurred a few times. The CDR3 DNA follows: TGTGCCAGCAGTTACCTTGACAGGGGGAGCAGGTACGAGCAGTACTTC. Translation: CASSYLDRGSRYEQYF. V and J are TRBV6-6 and TRBJ2-7; the match to TRBD1 covers 9 bases. Unmatched junction bases numbered 9, after V lost 2 bases and J lost 4 bases. CDR3 length equals 16 residues. Looked up from germline, CDR1 is MNHNY and CDR2 is SVGAGI (reference sequence).

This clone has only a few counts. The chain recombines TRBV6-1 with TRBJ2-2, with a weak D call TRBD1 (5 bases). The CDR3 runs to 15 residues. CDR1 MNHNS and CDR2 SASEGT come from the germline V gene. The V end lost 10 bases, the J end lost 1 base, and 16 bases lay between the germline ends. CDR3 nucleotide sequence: TGTGCCACCCGTCTGAGGCAGGGGAACACCGGGGAGCTGTTTTTT. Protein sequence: CATRLRQGNTGELFF.

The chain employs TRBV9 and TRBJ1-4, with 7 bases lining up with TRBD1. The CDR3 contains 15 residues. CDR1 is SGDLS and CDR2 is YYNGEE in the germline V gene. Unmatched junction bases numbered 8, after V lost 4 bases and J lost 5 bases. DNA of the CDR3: TGTGCCAGCAGCCTAAAGGGACAGCCAAATGAAAAACTGTTTTTT. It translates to CASSLKGQPNEKLFF.

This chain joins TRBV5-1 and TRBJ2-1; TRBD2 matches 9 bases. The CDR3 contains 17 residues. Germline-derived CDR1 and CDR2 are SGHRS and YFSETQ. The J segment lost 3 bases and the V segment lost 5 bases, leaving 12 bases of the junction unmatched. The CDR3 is CASRLIVAGDNYNEQFF. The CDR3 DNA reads TGCGCCAGCAGGCTTATCGTAGCGGGAGATAACTACAATGAGCAGTTCTTC.

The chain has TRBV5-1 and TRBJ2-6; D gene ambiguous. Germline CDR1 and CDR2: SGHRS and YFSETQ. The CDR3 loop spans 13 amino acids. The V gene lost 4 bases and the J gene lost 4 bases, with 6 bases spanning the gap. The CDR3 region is CASSREGANVLTF. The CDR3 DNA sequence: TGCGCCAGCAGCCGAGAGGGGGCCAACGTCCTGACTTTC.